These 24 T cell receptor beta chains were sequenced from one sample in a study of blood T cell repertoires in COVID-19. Data came from immunoSEQ multiplex PCR; TCRdb stores just in-frame clones and leaves some out. Altogether 150,000 or so clones are present, 80% to 90% being singletons, with the ten largest covering 13%. The sample comprised peripheral blood. These receptors were taken from a man aged 18 to 30 with COVID-19, enrolled during active disease.

The rearrangement joins TRBV10-3 to TRBJ2-7, with D hard to call. The CDR3 runs to 12 residues. V lost 5 bases and J lost 2, with 7 bases in between. Germline-derived CDR1 and CDR2 are ENHRY and SYGVKD. The CDR3 region has the DNA TGTGCCATCAGTCCGGTCCCCTACGAGCAGTACTTC. Encoded protein: CAISPVPYEQYF.

V usage is TRBV6-2 or TRBV6-3 and J usage is TRBJ1-3, with D hard to call. From germline, CDR1 is MNHEY and CDR2 SVGEGT. CDR3 length equals 17 residues. Trimming took off 6 bases at V and 2 bases at J, with 20 bases between the two ends. DNA for the CDR3: TGTGCCAGCAGCCCAACCCGGACCCTAGCTCCTGGAAACACCATATATTTT. Protein sequence: CASSPTRTLAPGNTIYF.

The J gene is TRBJ1-2, the V gene TRBV30; D call uncertain. Trimming left V 2 bases short and J 4 bases short, with 8 bases between. The CDR3 contains 12 residues. Germline CDR1 GTSNPN, CDR2 SVGIG (reference sequence). The CDR3 DNA is TGTGCCTGGAGTCCGGAGGGCTATGGCTACACCTTC. Its translation is CAWSPEGYGYTF.

V usage is TRBV28 and J usage is TRBJ1-2, with D perhaps matching TRBD1 (5 bases). Per germline, CDR1 MDHEN and CDR2 SYDVKM. This CDR3 comprises 12 residues. CDR3 loop: CAGASYNYGYTF. For the CDR3, the DNA is TGTGCAGGGGCCAGCTATAACTATGGCTACACCTTC.

This rearrangement joins TRBV10-2 to TRBJ2-5; tentatively, D is TRBD1 (6 bases). The CDR3 has 15 residues. Germline V CDR1 and CDR2: WSHSY, SAAADI. Trimming removed 1 base at V and 2 bases at J, with 11 bases between. The CDR3 reads CASSELGQLQETQYF. DNA of the CDR3: TGCGCCAGCAGTGAGTTGGGACAACTACAAGAGACCCAGTACTTC.

This chain connects TRBV7-8 to TRBJ1-5, with TRBD1 identical over 10 bases. Trimming at V came to 5 bases and at J to 3 bases, leaving 7 bases not matched to a gene. CDR3 length: 16 amino acids. Germline V gene lookup returns CDR1 SGHVS and CDR2 FQNEAQ. The CDR3 here is CASSPSTGGINQPQHF. Here the CDR3 DNA reads TGTGCCAGCAGCCCTTCGACAGGGGGCATCAATCAGCCCCAGCATTTT.

The genes are TRBV24-1 and TRBJ2-1, with D perhaps matching TRBD2 (6 bases). CDR3 length: 15 amino acids. Trimming took 4 bases from V and 4 from J, leaving 13 bases between them. CDR1 KGHDR and CDR2 SFDVKD come from the germline V gene. CDR3 sequence: CATSEGAGPYNEQFF. Here the CDR3 DNA reads TGTGCCACCAGTGAGGGAGCGGGTCCATACAATGAGCAGTTCTTC.

The J gene is TRBJ1-4, the V gene TRBV19; D possibly corresponds to TRBD1 (5 bases). This CDR3 is built from 15 residues. The germline gives CDR1 LNHDA, CDR2 SQIVND (reference sequence). V lost 3 bases and J lost 8, with 16 bases in between. The CDR3 here is CASSIRQGGVEKLFF. CDR3 coding DNA: TGTGCCAGTAGTATTCGGCAGGGCGGTGTGGAAAAACTGTTTTTT.

The genes are TRBV28 and TRBJ2-1; 10 bases align to TRBD2. The V gene end was trimmed by 4 bases and the J gene end by 0 bases; junction bases not matched to a gene: 3. This CDR3 is built from 16 residues. Germline CDR1 is MDHEN and CDR2 is SYDVKM. CDR3 nucleotide sequence: TGTGCCAGCAGTTCTGGACTAGCGGCCTCCTACAATGAGCAGTTCTTC. Translated, it gives CASSSGLAASYNEQFF.

In its sample, this clone was seen once. This chain connects TRBV24-1 to TRBJ2-2; 12 nucleotides agree with TRBD1. Trimming cost V 7 bases and J 8 bases; bases outside gene matches: 4. The CDR3 extends over 14 amino acids. Germline CDR1 and CDR2: KGHDR and SFDVKD. The CDR3 is CATRGTGGQGELFF. CDR3 DNA sequence: TGTGCCACCAGGGGGACAGGGGGCCAGGGGGAGCTGTTTTTT.

V is TRBV18 and J is TRBJ2-5; TRBD2 matches at 7 bases. The CDR3 consists of 16 residues. The germline V gene has CDR1 KGHSH and CDR2 LQKENI. V gave up 3 bases and J gave up 0 bases; unmatched junction bases: 7. The CDR3 sequence is CASSPSGFGDQETQYF. The CDR3 nucleotides read TGTGCCAGCTCACCTAGCGGGTTTGGGGACCAAGAGACCCAGTACTTC.

The rearrangement uses TRBV28 and TRBJ2-2; 7 nucleotides agree with TRBD1. Germline CDR1 and CDR2: MDHEN and SYDVKM. The CDR3 sequence is 15 residues long. V was clipped by 7 bases and J by 1 base; unmatched bases: 6. The CDR3 spells CASIHRGWNTGELFF. In nucleotides, the CDR3 is TGTGCCAGCATCCACAGGGGATGGAACACCGGGGAGCTGTTTTTT.

The chain has TRBV9 and TRBJ2-7; 7 bases line up with TRBD2. Germline CDR1 SGDLS, CDR2 YYNGEE. Unmatched junction bases numbered 7, after V lost 4 bases and J lost 6 bases. The CDR3 loop spans 13 amino acids. The CDR3 protein is CASSPQTSSEQYF. The CDR3 DNA sequence: TGTGCCAGCAGCCCCCAGACTAGCTCCGAGCAGTACTTC.

This chain connects TRBV3-1 (or the pseudogene TRBV3-2) to TRBJ2-1, with 8 positions matching TRBD2. CDR1 is LGHDT and CDR2 is YNNKEL in the germline V gene (reference sequence). V dropped 4 bases and J dropped 0; count of bases not matched to a gene: 5. The CDR3 is 16 residues long. The CDR3 bases are TGTGCCAGCAGCCGCGGCGGGGGGAGCTCCTACAATGAGCAGTTCTTC. Amino acids: CASSRGGGSSYNEQFF.

This clone was counted a single time. This rearrangement joins TRBV13 to TRBJ1-1; 12 nucleotides line up with TRBD1. In germline, CDR1 is PRHDT, CDR2 FYEKMQ (reference sequence). V lost 4 bases to trimming and J lost 5 bases; unmatched junction nucleotides: 5. The CDR3 extends over 15 amino acids. CDR3 coding DNA: TGTGCCAGCAGCTCGGGGACAGGGGGCAAGACTGAAGCTTTCTTT. This encodes CASSSGTGGKTEAFF.

J is TRBJ2-7 and V is TRBV29-1, with TRBD2 as a possible D gene (9 bases). Germline V lookup: CDR1 SQVTM, CDR2 ANQGSEA. V was cut by 4 bases and J by 3 bases, with 28 bases left in between. This CDR3 spans 18 amino acids. CDR3 residues: CSVVGQGTAGGSIYEQYF. The CDR3 DNA is TGCAGCGTTGTAGGACAGGGAACTGCGGGAGGGTCCATCTACGAGCAGTACTTC.

This clone was picked up one time. This rearrangement joins TRBV5-1 to TRBJ2-2; 9 bases map to TRBD1. V lost 3 bases to trimming and J lost 4 bases; unmatched junction nucleotides: 7. This CDR3 has 16 amino acids. Germline V gene sequence: CDR1 SGHRS, CDR2 YFSETQ. CDR3 residues: CASSSRDREGTGELFF. The CDR3 bases are TGCGCCAGCAGCTCCCGGGACAGGGAAGGCACCGGGGAGCTGTTTTTT.

CDR3 in amino acids: CASSFPSGREDGEQFF. The CDR3 DNA sequence: TGTGCCAGCAGCTTCCCTAGCGGGAGGGAGGATGGGGAGCAGTTCTTC. The chain has TRBV5-6 and TRBJ2-1; 12 bases map to TRBD2. CDR3 length: 16 residues. V was clipped by 2 bases and J by 10 bases; unmatched bases: 10. Looked up from germline, CDR1 is SGHDT and CDR2 is YYEEEE. The whole variable domain, filled in from reference TRBV5-6 and TRBJ2-1, reads DAGVTQSPTHLIKTRGQQVTLRCSPKSGHDTVSWYQQALGQGPQFIFQYYEEEERQRGNFPDRFSGHQFPNYSSELNVNALLLGDSALYLCASSFPSGREDGEQFFGPGTRLTVL.

The V and J genes are TRBV28 and TRBJ1-4; D may be TRBD1 (6 bases). Germline V gene sequence: CDR1 MDHEN, CDR2 SYDVKM. The CDR3 length is 13 residues. The germline V and J ends were trimmed by 6 bases and 7 bases, with 12 bases remaining between them. The CDR3 DNA follows: TGTGCCAGCAGCTCACAGGGTTCTGAAAAACTGTTTTTT. Its translation is CASSSQGSEKLFF.

This rearrangement joins TRBV13 to TRBJ2-1, with 9 bases lining up with TRBD1. The CDR3 consists of 14 residues. V lost 3 bases, J lost 7 bases, and 4 bases stayed unmatched. Looked up from germline, CDR1 is PRHDT and CDR2 is FYEKMQ (reference sequence). CDR3 sequence (DNA): TGTGCCAGCAGCTTGGACAGGGGCGGGAATGAGCAGTTCTTC. Protein sequence: CASSLDRGGNEQFF.

A few counts support this clone. The CDR3 reads CASSLAGGPGETQYF. DNA of the CDR3: TGCGCCAGCAGCTTGGCCGGGGGACCAGGAGAGACCCAGTACTTC. The chain recombines TRBV5-1 with TRBJ2-5; D is perhaps TRBD2 (6 bases). Trimming stripped 0 bases from V and 4 bases from J, with 13 bases between. Germline V gene data show CDR1 as SGHRS and CDR2 as YFSETQ. The CDR3 contains 15 residues.

The V gene is TRBV6-2 or TRBV6-3, the J gene TRBJ2-7; TRBD1 matches at 9 bases. The junction had 8 bases not matched to a gene; V was cut back by 4 bases and J by 7 bases. The length of the CDR3 is 14 residues. The V gene's germline CDR1 is MNHEY and CDR2 SVGEGT. CDR3 bases: TGTGCCAGCAGTTTATCCGGGACAGGGAAAGAGCAGTACTTC. Translated: CASSLSGTGKEQYF.

The rearrangement links TRBV5-1 to TRBJ2-1; 13 bases match TRBD2. This CDR3 spans 18 amino acids. Germline-derived CDR1 and CDR2 are SGHRS and YFSETQ. Trimming removed 3 bases from V and 3 bases from J; junction bases left unmatched: 9. Written as DNA, the CDR3 is TGCGCCAGCAGCTGGACAATGGGGACTAGCGGGGTCTACAATGAGCAGTTCTTC. Amino acid sequence: CASSWTMGTSGVYNEQFF.

The V and J genes are TRBV5-1 and TRBJ2-6; no reliable D call. This CDR3 is 16 amino acids long. The V and J ends lost 0 bases and 1 base respectively, with 8 bases between them. Looked up from germline, CDR1 is SGHRS and CDR2 is YFSETQ. CDR3 sequence (DNA): TGCGCCAGCAGCTTGGTCGTATTTTCTGGGGCCAACGTCCTGACTTTC. Its protein is CASSLVVFSGANVLTF.